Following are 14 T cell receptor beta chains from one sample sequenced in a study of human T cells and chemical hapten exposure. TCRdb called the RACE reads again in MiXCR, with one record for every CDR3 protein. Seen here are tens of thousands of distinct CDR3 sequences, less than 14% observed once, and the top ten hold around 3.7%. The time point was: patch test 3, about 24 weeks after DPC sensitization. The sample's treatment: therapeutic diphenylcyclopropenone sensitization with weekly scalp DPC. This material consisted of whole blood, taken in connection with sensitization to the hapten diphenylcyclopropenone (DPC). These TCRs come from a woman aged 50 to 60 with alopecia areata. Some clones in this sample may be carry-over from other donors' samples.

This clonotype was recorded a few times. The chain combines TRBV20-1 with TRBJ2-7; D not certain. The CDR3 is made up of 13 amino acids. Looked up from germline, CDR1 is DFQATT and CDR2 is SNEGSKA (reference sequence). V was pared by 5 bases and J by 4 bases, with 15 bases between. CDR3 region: CSAGRLGPYEQYF. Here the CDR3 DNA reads TGCAGTGCTGGACGCCTCGGCCCTTACGAGCAGTACTTC.

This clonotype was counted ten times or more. This CDR3 reads CASSVSHVGTDTQYF. The DNA for the CDR3 is TGTGCCAGCAGCGTATCCCATGTGGGGACAGATACGCAGTATTTT. The gene calls are TRBV9 and TRBJ2-3, with D uncertain. The CDR3 totals 15 residues. The V end lost 1 base, the J end lost 3 bases, and 12 bases lay between the germline ends. CDR1 is SGDLS and CDR2 is YYNGEE in the germline V gene.

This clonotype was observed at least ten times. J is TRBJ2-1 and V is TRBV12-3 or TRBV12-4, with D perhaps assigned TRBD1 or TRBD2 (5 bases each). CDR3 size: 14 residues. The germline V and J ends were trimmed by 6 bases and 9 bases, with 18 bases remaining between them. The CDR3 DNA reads TGTGCCAGCAGGCCGGGACCCCTACCTCCTGAGCAGTTCTTC. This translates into CASRPGPLPPEQFF.

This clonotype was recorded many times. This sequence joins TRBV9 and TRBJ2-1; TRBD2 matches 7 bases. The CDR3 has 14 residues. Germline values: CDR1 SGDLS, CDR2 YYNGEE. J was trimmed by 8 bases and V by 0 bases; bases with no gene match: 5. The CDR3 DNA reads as TGTGCCAGCAGCGTAGGCAACCGGGGGGATGAGCAGTTCTTC. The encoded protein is CASSVGNRGDEQFF.

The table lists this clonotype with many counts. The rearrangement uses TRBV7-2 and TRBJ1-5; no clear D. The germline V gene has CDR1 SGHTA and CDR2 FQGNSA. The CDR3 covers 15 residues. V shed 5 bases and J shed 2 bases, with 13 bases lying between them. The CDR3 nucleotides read TGTGCCAGCAGCGCGGCCACTGGGGGCAATCAGCCCCAGCATTTT. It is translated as CASSAATGGNQPQHF.

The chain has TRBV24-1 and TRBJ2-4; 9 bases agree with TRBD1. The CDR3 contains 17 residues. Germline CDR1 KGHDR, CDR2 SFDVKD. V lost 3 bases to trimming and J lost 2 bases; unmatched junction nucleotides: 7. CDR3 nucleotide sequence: TGTGCCACCAGTGATAGGGACAGGGCTGGGTCCAAAAACATTCAGTACTTC. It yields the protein CATSDRDRAGSKNIQYF.

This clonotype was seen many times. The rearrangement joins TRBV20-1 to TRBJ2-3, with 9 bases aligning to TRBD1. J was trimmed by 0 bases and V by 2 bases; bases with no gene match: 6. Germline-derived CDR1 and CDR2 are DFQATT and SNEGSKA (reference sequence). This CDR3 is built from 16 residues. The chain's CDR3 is CSARPRQGVSTDTQYF. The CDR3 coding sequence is TGCAGTGCTAGACCCAGACAGGGGGTGAGCACAGATACGCAGTATTTT.

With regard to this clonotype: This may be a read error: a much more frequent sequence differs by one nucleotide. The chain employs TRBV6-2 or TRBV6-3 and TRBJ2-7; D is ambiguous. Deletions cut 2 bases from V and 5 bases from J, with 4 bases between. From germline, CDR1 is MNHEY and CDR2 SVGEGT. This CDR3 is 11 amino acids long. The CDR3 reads CASSYTHEQYF. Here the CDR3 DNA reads TGTGCCAGCAGTTACACCCACGAGCAGTACTTC.

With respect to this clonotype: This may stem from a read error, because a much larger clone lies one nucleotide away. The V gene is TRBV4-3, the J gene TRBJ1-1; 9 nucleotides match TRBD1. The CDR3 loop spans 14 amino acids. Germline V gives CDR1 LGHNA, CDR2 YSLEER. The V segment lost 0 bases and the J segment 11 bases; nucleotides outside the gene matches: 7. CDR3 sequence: CASSQDGTGLSAFF. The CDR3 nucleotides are TGCGCCAGCAGCCAAGATGGGACAGGGTTGAGTGCTTTCTTT.

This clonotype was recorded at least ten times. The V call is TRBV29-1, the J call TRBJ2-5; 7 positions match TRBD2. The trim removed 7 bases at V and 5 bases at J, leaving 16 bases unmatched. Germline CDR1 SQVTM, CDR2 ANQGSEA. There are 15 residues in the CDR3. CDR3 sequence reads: CSASFGAGAGETQYF. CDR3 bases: TGCAGCGCTTCCTTCGGCGCGGGAGCGGGGGAGACCCAGTACTTC.

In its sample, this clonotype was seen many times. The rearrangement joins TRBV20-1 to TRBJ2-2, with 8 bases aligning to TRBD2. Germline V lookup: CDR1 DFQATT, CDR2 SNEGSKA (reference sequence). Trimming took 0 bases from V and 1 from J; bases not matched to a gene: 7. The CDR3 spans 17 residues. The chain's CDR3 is CSARDPTSGVNTGELFF. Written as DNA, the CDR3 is TGCAGTGCTAGAGATCCCACTAGCGGAGTGAACACCGGGGAGCTGTTTTTT.

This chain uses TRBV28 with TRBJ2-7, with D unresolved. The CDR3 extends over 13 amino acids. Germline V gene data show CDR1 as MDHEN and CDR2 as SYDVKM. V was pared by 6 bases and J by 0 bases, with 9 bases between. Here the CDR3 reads CASRGRYSYEQYF. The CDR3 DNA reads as TGTGCCAGCAGGGGCAGATACTCCTACGAGCAGTACTTC. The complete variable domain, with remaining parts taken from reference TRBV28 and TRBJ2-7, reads DVKVTQSSRYLVKRTGEKVFLECVQDMDHENMFWYRQDPGLGLRLIYFSYDVKMKEKGDIPEGYSVSREKKERFSLILESASTNQTSMYLCASRGRYSYEQYFGPGTRLTVT.

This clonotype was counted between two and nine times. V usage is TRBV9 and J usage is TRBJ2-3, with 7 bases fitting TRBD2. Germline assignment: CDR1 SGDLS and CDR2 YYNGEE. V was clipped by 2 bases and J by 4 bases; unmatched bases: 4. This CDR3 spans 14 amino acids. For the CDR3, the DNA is TGTGCCAGCAGCGTGGGAGGGAGCGCAGATACGCAGTATTTT. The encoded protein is CASSVGGSADTQYF.

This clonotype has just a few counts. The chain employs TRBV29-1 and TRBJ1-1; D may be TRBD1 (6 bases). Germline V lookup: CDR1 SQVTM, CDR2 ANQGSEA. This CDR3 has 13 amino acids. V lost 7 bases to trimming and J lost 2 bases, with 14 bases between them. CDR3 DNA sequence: TGCAGCGGTACAGGGTTCGGAAACACTGAAGCTTTCTTT. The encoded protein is CSGTGFGNTEAFF. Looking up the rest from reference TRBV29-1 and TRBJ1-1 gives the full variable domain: SAVISQKPSRDICQRGTSLTIQCQVDSQVTMMFWYRQQPGQSLTLIATANQGSEATYESGFVIDKFPISRPNLTFSTLTVSNMSPEDSSIYLCSGTGFGNTEAFFGQGTRLTVV.